Following are 17 T cell receptor beta chains from one sample sequenced in a study of blood T cell repertoires in COVID-19. TCRdb's table, derived via immunoSEQ multiplex PCR, lists solely in-frame clones and lacks some. The sample shows 300,000 to 500,000 clones, 70% to 90% of them seen only once. The sample taken for sequencing was PBMCs or T cells enriched from blood (not recorded which). The source of these receptors is a woman aged 40 to 50 with acute COVID-19.

The V gene is TRBV7-2, the J gene TRBJ2-1; D may be TRBD2 (6 bases). This CDR3 contains 17 residues. Germline CDR1 is SGHTA and CDR2 is FQGNSA. V gave up 0 bases and J gave up 0 bases, with 12 bases separating them. The CDR3 coding sequence is TGTGCCAGCAGCTTAGCTGGCGGGGCAGGCTCCTACAATGAGCAGTTCTTC. It encodes CASSLAGGAGSYNEQFF. Combining the CDR3 with reference TRBV7-2 and TRBJ2-1 gives the whole variable domain GAGVSQSPSNKVTEKGKDVELRCDPISGHTALYWYRQSLGQGLEFLIYFQGNSAPDKSGLPSDRFSAERTGGSVSTLTIQRTQQEDSAVYLCASSLAGGAGSYNEQFFGPGTRLTVL.

This clone appeared once. This chain uses TRBV7-9 with TRBJ1-1, with D unresolved. CDR3 length: 13 amino acids. CDR1 is SEHNR and CDR2 is FQNEAQ in the germline V gene (reference sequence). V dropped 8 bases and J dropped 0 bases, with 10 bases sitting between them. The CDR3 coding sequence is TGTGCCAGCGGCGGCAGCATGAACACTGAAGCTTTCTTT. It specifies CASGGSMNTEAFF.

The chain employs TRBV9 and TRBJ2-2; 7 nucleotides agree with TRBD2. CDR3 length equals 15 residues. Germline CDR1 is SGDLS and CDR2 is YYNGEE. Trimming cost V 4 bases and J 4 bases; bases outside gene matches: 7. CDR3 DNA sequence: TGTGCCAGCAGCCGGACTAGGCTAGGCACCGGGGAGCTGTTTTTT. Its translation: CASSRTRLGTGELFF.

This clone has just a few counts. The chain recombines TRBV3-1 (or the pseudogene TRBV3-2) with TRBJ2-2; D is uncertain. CDR1 is LGHDT and CDR2 is YNNKEL in the germline V gene (reference sequence). V lost 1 base and J 7 bases, leaving 16 bases between the germline ends. The CDR3 length is 16 residues. CDR3 residues: CASSQAFDSPSGELFF. The CDR3 nucleotides read TGTGCCAGCAGCCAAGCGTTTGACTCCCCGAGCGGGGAGCTGTTTTTT.

The chain recombines TRBV12-3 or TRBV12-4 with TRBJ1-2; TRBD1 agrees at 7 bases. CDR3 size: 13 residues. J gave up 7 bases and V 2 bases, and 4 bases lay outside the gene matches. CDR3 sequence (DNA): TGTGCCAGCAGTTTAAAGGGGGCGGGTGGCTACACCTTC. Translated: CASSLKGAGGYTF.

The rearrangement uses TRBV19 and TRBJ1-1; no clear D. This CDR3 contains 13 residues. V gave up 1 base and J gave up 7 bases, with 10 bases separating them. CDR1 LNHDA and CDR2 SQIVND come from the germline V gene (reference sequence). DNA for the CDR3: TGTGCCAGTAGTATAGCAACAGCTAATGAAGCTTTCTTT. This sequence encodes CASSIATANEAFF.

The chain carries TRBV3-1 (or the pseudogene TRBV3-2) and TRBJ1-2; weak D call: TRBD1 (5 bases). The germline V gene has CDR1 LGHDT and CDR2 YNNKEL (reference sequence). The CDR3 length is 13 residues. Trimming shortened V by 5 bases and J by 2 bases, and 9 bases separated the two germline ends. The CDR3 region has the DNA TGTGCCAGCAGCGGGAGGGGCAACTATGGCTACACCTTC. Translation gives CASSGRGNYGYTF.

This chain uses TRBV20-1 with TRBJ1-6; possible D gene TRBD1, 5 bases. The CDR3 consists of 14 residues. CDR1 DFQATT and CDR2 SNEGSKA come from the germline V gene (reference sequence). The germline V and J ends were trimmed by 3 bases and 6 bases, with 12 bases remaining between them. The chain's CDR3 is CSASYQGGNSPLHF. The CDR3 DNA reads TGCAGTGCTAGTTATCAGGGAGGTAATTCACCCCTCCACTTT.

CDR3 loop: CASSSGAYNEQFF. The CDR3 DNA follows: TGTGCCAGCAGCTCAGGGGCCTACAATGAGCAGTTCTTC. This rearrangement joins TRBV9 to TRBJ2-1; D may be TRBD1 (6 bases). The CDR3 totals 13 residues. Germline V gives CDR1 SGDLS, CDR2 YYNGEE. V dropped 4 bases and J dropped 2 bases, with 7 bases sitting between them.

This clone has just one count. The chain couples TRBV4-2 to TRBJ2-1; 10 bases align to TRBD1. CDR3 length: 18 amino acids. J lost 3 bases, V lost 2 bases, and 10 bases had no gene match. The germline V gene has CDR1 LGHNA and CDR2 YNFKEQ. Here the CDR3 DNA reads TGTGCCAGCAGCCAATTAATAGTGGGGACAGGGGACTACAATGAGCAGTTCTTC. It is translated as CASSQLIVGTGDYNEQFF.

This sequence joins TRBV6-5 and TRBJ1-1; D gene uncertain. The germline V gene encodes CDR1 MNHEY and CDR2 SVGAGI. Deletions cut 0 bases from V and 1 base from J, with 12 bases between. The CDR3 spans 16 residues. Here the CDR3 DNA reads TGTGCCAGCAGTTACTCGATAGGCAGGCCGAACACTGAAGCTTTCTTT. Translating gives CASSYSIGRPNTEAFF.

Here the CDR3 reads CASRRTGNTGELFF. In DNA form, the CDR3 reads TGTGCCAGCAGGAGGACGGGAAACACCGGGGAGCTGTTTTTT. This chain connects TRBV25-1 to TRBJ2-2, with TRBD2 as a possible D gene (5 bases). The CDR3 totals 14 residues. Germline-derived CDR1 and CDR2 are MGHDK and SYGVNS. V was cut by 6 bases and J by 2 bases, with 10 bases left in between.

This clone was detected once. The rearrangement joins TRBV10-3 to TRBJ1-1, with D possibly being TRBD1 (5 bases). Germline CDR1 is ENHRY and CDR2 is SYGVKD. The length of the CDR3 is 15 residues. V was cut by 3 bases and J by 11 bases, with 22 bases left in between. The CDR3 is CAISDRGGGPDDAFF. DNA of the CDR3: TGTGCCATCAGTGATAGGGGCGGAGGGCCCGATGACGCTTTCTTT.

The chain employs TRBV6-1 and TRBJ2-2, with D hard to call. The CDR3 runs 14 residues. The V gene lost 3 bases and the J gene lost 7 bases, with 12 bases spanning the gap. Germline V gene data show CDR1 as MNHNS and CDR2 as SASEGT. The CDR3, as DNA: TGTGCCAGCAGTGACAGTCAGGCCTACGGGGAGCTGTTTTTT. It specifies CASSDSQAYGELFF.

This clone has just a few counts. J is TRBJ1-5 and V is TRBV19, with unresolved D. This CDR3 is 14 amino acids long. The V end lost 3 bases, the J end lost 6 bases, and 12 bases lay between the germline ends. Germline V gene data show CDR1 as LNHDA and CDR2 as SQIVND (reference sequence). The DNA of the CDR3 is TGTGCCAGTAGTATCTCGGTTCCGCGTCAGCCCCAGCATTTT. This sequence encodes CASSISVPRQPQHF.

The chain employs TRBV10-2 and TRBJ1-2; no definite D call. CDR1 is WSHSY and CDR2 is SAAADI in the germline V gene. V lost 3 bases to trimming and J lost 8 bases, with 16 bases between them. The CDR3 covers 14 residues. The CDR3 reads CASSERLSTGGYTF. DNA for the CDR3: TGCGCCAGCAGTGAAAGGTTATCGACGGGGGGCTACACCTTC.

The chain uses TRBV4-1 and TRBJ1-2, with 7 nucleotides matching TRBD1. The V and J ends lost 1 base and 8 bases, in that order; junction bases with no gene match: 16. The CDR3 sequence is 17 residues long. CDR1 is MGHRA and CDR2 is YSYEKL in the germline V gene. CDR3 sequence: CASSQVSLVPDRDGYTF. The CDR3 nucleotides are TGCGCCAGCAGCCAAGTCTCTCTAGTCCCTGACAGGGACGGCTACACCTTC.